The entry below describes one T cell receptor (beta chain). Authors' data handling: Counts of nucleated cells, estimated from reference gene primer amplification, were obtained. Profiled with immunoSEQ multiplex PCR; TCRdb holds only in-frame clones, not every one. V and J calls and clone size follow that table, whereas D and trimming were derived from the DNA. The table has 85,000 to 90,000 clones, over 80% seen once; the top ten hold about a sixth. The data derive from a study of blood T cell repertoires in COVID-19. Study information: Acute-phase and convalescent COVID-19 samples originated in the United States, Italy and Spain. T cells, B-cell-depleted T cells, or PBMCs provided the cDNA or gDNA that served as material.

The receptor was isolated from a woman older than 75 with active or convalescent COVID-19. Sequenced material: peripheral blood.

The CDR3 sequence is CASFREQGQPYEQYF. The CDR3 DNA reads as TGTGCCAGCTTCCGGGAACAGGGTCAACCCTACGAGCAGTACTTC. V usage is TRBV5-6 and J usage is TRBJ2-7; weak D call: TRBD1 (6 bases). CDR1 is SGHDT, CDR2 YYEEEE, per germline. The CDR3 length is 15 residues. V shed 7 bases and J shed 2 bases, with 19 bases lying between them.